The next 4 T cell receptor beta chains were all read from a single sample in a study of T cells in Graves' hyperthyroidism and ophthalmopathy. There were TCR beta CDR3 regions amplified from RNA transcripts. The study used the HTBI primer set for a first-round RT-PCR of the TCR CDR3. TCRdb recomputed calls from the multiplex PCR reads with MiXCR, one row per CDR3 protein. Of around 300,000 distinct CDR3 sequences listed, around 15% were seen once; the top ten hold around 30%. Sample: blood. The receptors stem from a woman between 50 and 59 years old with Graves' hyperthyroidism that later progressed to Graves' ophthalmopathy.

Concerning this clonotype itself: This sequence may be a read error, since a much larger clone differs from it by one base. This chain joins TRBV12-3 or TRBV12-4 and TRBJ2-3, with unresolved D. The CDR3 is 14 residues long. The CDR3: CASSAAASTDKQYF. CDR3 sequence (DNA): TGTGCCAGCAGTGCGGCGGCAAGCACAGATAAGCAGTATTTT.

This clonotype was seen many times. J is TRBJ2-2 and V is TRBV7-8; perhaps TRBD1 as D (5 bases). Germline CDR1 and CDR2: SGHVS and FQNEAQ. Trimming pared 5 bases from V and 7 bases from J, leaving 14 bases between. The CDR3 contains 14 residues. The CDR3, as DNA: TGTGCCAGCAGCCCTCAGGGAAGGGACGGGGAGCTGTTTTTT. This codes for CASSPQGRDGELFF.

This clonotype was detected only a few times. The CDR3 DNA reads as TGTGCCACCAGAATCGGCAGGGACGGGGGCTACACCTTC. Protein: CATRIGRDGGYTF. The gene calls are TRBV15 and TRBJ1-2, with D perhaps TRBD1 (5 bases). The CDR3 spans 13 residues. CDR1 and CDR2 from the germline V gene are LNHNV and YYDKDF (reference sequence). Trimming left V 6 bases short and J 8 bases short, with 16 bases between.

This clonotype was detected many times. This chain connects TRBV9 to TRBJ2-2; perhaps D is TRBD1 or TRBD2 (5 bases each). This CDR3 region has 15 residues. V dropped 3 bases and J dropped 7 bases, with 16 bases sitting between them. The germline V gene has CDR1 SGDLS and CDR2 YYNGEE. The CDR3 protein is CASSGRGGSIGELFF. The CDR3 DNA is TGTGCCAGCAGCGGCCGTGGGGGTTCGATCGGGGAGCTGTTTTTT. Based on the CDR3 plus reference TRBV9 and TRBJ2-2, the full variable domain is DSGVTQTPKHLITATGQRVTLRCSPRSGDLSVYWYQQSLDQGLQFLIQYYNGEERAKGNILERFSAQQFPDLHSELNLSSLELGDSALYFCASSGRGGSIGELFFGEGSRLTVL.